Described below is a single T cell receptor (beta chain) sequence and its context. No antigen is known for it. The record originates from a study of shared clonotypes between healthy human individuals. Study-level results: Naive subsets generally exceeded memory subsets in estimated richness.

Method: immunoSEQ multiplex PCR; TCRdb's copy keeps in-frame clones and lacks some. Of about 380,000 clones listed, just over 95% are singletons. Trimming removed 4 bases from V and 7 bases from J, with 16 bases in between. Germline CDR1 is GTSNPN and CDR2 is SVGIG (reference sequence). CDR3 length equals 13 residues. This TCR was recovered from a man aged 25-40 years in good health. The chain uses TRBV30 and TRBJ1-2; TRBD1 might be the D (6 bases). Sequences were obtained from memory CD8+ T cells sorted from blood. As to subset: CD45RO+ cells pooled with CCR7-negative TemRA cells. The CDR3 spells CAWNPKVGAGYTF. DNA of the CDR3: TGTGCCTGGAACCCTAAAGTGGGGGCTGGCTACACCTTC.